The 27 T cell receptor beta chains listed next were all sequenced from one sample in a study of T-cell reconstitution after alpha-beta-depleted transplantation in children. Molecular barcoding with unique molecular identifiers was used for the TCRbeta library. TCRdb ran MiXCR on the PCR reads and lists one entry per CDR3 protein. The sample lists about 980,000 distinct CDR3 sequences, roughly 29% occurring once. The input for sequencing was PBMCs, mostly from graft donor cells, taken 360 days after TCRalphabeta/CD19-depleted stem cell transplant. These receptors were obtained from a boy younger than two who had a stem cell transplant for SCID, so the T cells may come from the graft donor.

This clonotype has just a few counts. The CDR3 reads CSARTADSVYEQYF. The CDR3 DNA is TGCAGTGCTAGAACTGCGGACAGTGTCTACGAGCAGTACTTC. The rearrangement joins TRBV20-1 to TRBJ2-7, with D possibly being TRBD1 (6 bases). Germline CDR1 is DFQATT and CDR2 is SNEGSKA (reference sequence). Trimming left V 2 bases short and J 3 bases short, with 14 bases between. The CDR3 consists of 14 residues.

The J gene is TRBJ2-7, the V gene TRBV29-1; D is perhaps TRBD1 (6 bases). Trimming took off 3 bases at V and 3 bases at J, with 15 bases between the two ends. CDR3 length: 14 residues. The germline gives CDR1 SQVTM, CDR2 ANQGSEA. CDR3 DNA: TGCAGCGTTGAGGTAGGGGGTTCATACTACGAGCAGTACTTC. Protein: CSVEVGGSYYEQYF.

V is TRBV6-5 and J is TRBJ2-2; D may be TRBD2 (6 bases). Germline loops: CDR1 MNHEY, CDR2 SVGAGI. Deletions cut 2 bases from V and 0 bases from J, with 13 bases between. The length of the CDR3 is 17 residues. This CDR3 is CASSYIGTLANTGELFF. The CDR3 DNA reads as TGTGCCAGCAGTTACATCGGGACTCTGGCGAACACCGGGGAGCTGTTTTTT.

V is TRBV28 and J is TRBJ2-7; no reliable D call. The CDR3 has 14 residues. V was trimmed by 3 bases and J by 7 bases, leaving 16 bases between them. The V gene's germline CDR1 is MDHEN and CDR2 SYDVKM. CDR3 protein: CASSLLAGSHEQYF. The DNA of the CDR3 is TGTGCCAGCAGTTTGCTGGCCGGATCCCATGAGCAGTACTTC.

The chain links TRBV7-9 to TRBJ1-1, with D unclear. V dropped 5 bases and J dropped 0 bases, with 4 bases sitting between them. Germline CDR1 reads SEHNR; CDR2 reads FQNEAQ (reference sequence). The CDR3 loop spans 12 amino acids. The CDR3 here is CASSDVNTEAFF. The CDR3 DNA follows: TGTGCCAGCAGCGACGTGAACACTGAAGCTTTCTTT.

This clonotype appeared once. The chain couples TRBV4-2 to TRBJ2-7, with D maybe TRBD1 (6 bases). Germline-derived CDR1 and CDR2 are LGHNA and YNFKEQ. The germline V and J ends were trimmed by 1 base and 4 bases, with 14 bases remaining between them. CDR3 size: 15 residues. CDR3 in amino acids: CASSQGNREQYEQYF. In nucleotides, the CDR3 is TGTGCCAGCAGCCAAGGAAACAGGGAACAATACGAGCAGTACTTC.

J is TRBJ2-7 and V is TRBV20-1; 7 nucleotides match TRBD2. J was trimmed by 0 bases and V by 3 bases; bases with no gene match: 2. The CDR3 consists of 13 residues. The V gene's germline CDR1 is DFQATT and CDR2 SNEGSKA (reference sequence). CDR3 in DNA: TGCAGTGCTAGCGCGGGGGTCTCCTACGAGCAGTACTTC. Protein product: CSASAGVSYEQYF.

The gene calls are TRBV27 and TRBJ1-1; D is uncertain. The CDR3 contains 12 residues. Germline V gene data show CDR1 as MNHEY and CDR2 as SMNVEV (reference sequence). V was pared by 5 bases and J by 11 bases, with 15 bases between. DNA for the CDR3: TGTGCCAGCAGTCCTACGACCACTGCGGCTTTCTTT. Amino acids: CASSPTTTAAFF.

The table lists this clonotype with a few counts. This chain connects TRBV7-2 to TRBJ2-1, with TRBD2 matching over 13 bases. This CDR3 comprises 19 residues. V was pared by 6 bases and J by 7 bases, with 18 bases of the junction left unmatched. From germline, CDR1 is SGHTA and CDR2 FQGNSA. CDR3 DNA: TGTGCCAGCAGTTTCGCTGCTGGGGTACTAGCGGGGGGGATTAATGAGCAGTTCTTC. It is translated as CASSFAAGVLAGGINEQFF.

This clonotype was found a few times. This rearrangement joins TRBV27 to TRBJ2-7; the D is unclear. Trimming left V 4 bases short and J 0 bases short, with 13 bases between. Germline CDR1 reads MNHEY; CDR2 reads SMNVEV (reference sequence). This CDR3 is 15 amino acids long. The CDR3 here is CASSSSTLSSYEQYF. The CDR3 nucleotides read TGTGCCAGCAGTTCCTCGACACTGAGCTCCTACGAGCAGTACTTC.

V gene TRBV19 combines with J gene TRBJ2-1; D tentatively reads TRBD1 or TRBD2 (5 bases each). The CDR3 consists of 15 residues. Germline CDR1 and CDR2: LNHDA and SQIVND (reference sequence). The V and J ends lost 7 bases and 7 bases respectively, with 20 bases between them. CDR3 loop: CASTPWWGSLNEQFF. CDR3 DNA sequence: TGTGCCAGTACCCCTTGGTGGGGGTCGTTGAATGAGCAGTTCTTC.

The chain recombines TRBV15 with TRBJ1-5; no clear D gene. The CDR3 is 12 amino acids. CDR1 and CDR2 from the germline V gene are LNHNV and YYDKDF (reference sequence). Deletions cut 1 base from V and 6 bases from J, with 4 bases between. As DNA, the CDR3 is TGTGCCACCAGCAGAGCGGCTCAGCCCCAGCATTTT. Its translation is CATSRAAQPQHF.

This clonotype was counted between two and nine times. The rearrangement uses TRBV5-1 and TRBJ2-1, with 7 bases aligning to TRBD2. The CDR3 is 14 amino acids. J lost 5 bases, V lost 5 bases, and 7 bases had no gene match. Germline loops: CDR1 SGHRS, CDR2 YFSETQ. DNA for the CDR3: TGCGCCAGCAGGGCCCGGGACTACGACAATGAGCAGTTCTTC. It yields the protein CASRARDYDNEQFF.

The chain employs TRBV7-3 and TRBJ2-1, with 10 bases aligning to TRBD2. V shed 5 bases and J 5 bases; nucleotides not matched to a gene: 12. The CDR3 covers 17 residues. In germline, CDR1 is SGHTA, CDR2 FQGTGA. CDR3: CASSPQASGGPDNEQFF. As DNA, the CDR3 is TGTGCCAGCAGCCCGCAGGCTAGCGGGGGACCTGACAATGAGCAGTTCTTC.

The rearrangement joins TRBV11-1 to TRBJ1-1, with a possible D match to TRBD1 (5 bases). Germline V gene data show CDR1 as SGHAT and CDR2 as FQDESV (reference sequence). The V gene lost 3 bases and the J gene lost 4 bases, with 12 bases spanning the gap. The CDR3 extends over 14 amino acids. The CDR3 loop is CASSFGWGGTEAFF. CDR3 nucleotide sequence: TGTGCCAGCAGCTTCGGTTGGGGGGGCACTGAAGCTTTCTTT.

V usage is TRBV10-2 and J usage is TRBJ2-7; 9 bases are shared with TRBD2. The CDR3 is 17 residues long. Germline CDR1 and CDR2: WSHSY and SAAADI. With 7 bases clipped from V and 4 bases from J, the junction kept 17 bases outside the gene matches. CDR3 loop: CASTRVVKAGGFYEQYF. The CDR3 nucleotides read TGCGCCAGCACGAGGGTGGTTAAAGCGGGGGGATTTTACGAGCAGTACTTC.

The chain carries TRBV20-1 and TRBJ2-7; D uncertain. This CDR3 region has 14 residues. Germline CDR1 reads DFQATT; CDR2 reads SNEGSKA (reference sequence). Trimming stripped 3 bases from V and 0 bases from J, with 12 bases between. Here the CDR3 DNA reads TGCAGTGCTAGCCGAGAGTCCTTCTCCTACGAGCAGTACTTC. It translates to CSASRESFSYEQYF.

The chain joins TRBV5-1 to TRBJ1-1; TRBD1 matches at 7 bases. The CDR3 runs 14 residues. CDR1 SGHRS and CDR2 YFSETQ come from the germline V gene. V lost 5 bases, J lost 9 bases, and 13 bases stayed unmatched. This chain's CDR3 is CASRPSGGWLKAFF. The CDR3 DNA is TGCGCCAGCAGGCCTTCAGGGGGATGGCTCAAAGCTTTCTTT.

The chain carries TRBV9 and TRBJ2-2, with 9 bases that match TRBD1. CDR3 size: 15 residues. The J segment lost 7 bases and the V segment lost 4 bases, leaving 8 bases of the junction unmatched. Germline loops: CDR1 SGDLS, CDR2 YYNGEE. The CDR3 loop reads CASSQNRGRDGELFF. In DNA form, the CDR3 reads TGTGCCAGCAGCCAAAACAGGGGGCGCGACGGGGAGCTGTTTTTT.

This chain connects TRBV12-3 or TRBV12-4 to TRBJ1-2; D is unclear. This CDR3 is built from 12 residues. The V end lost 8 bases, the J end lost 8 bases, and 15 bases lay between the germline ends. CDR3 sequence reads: CASGAYVGGYTF. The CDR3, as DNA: TGTGCCAGCGGAGCCTATGTCGGGGGCTACACCTTC.

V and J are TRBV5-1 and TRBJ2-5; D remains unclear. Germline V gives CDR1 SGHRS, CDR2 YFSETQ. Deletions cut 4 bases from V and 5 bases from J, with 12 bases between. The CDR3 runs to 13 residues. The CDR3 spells CASSMSFTETQYF. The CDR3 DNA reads TGCGCCAGCAGCATGTCCTTTACTGAGACCCAGTACTTC. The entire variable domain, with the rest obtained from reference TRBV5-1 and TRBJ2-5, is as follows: KAGVTQTPRYLIKTRGQQVTLSCSPISGHRSVSWYQQTPGQGLQFLFEYFSETQRNKGNFPGRFSGRQFSNSRSEMNVSTLELGDSALYLCASSMSFTETQYFGPGTRLLVL.

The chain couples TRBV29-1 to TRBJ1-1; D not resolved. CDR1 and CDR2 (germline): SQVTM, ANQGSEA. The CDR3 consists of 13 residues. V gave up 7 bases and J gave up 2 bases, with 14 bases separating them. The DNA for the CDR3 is TGCAGCGCCGAACGTGGGAAAAACACTGAAGCTTTCTTT. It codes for CSAERGKNTEAFF. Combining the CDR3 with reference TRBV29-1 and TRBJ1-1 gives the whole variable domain SAVISQKPSRDICQRGTSLTIQCQVDSQVTMMFWYRQQPGQSLTLIATANQGSEATYESGFVIDKFPISRPNLTFSTLTVSNMSPEDSSIYLCSAERGKNTEAFFGQGTRLTVV.

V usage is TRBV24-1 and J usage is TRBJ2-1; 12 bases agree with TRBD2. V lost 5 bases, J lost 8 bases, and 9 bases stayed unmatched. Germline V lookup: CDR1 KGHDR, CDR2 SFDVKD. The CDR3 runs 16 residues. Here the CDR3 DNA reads TGTGCCACCAGTGTGACTAGCGGGGGAGAAATCGATGAGCAGTTCTTC. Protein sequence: CATSVTSGGEIDEQFF.

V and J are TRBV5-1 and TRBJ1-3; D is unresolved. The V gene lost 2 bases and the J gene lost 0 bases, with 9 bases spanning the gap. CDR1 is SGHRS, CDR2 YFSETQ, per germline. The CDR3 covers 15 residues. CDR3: CASSFDTHSGNTIYF. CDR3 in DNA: TGCGCCAGCAGCTTCGACACCCACTCTGGAAACACCATATATTTT.

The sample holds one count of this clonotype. DNA of the CDR3: TGTGCCAGCTCTCCAACTACCTGGACATTACAAGAGACCCAGTACTTC. Its protein product is CASSPTTWTLQETQYF. The genes are TRBV18 and TRBJ2-5; perhaps TRBD1 as D (5 bases). CDR1 is KGHSH and CDR2 is LQKENI in the germline V gene. The V and J ends lost 6 bases and 2 bases respectively, with 19 bases between them. This CDR3 is built from 16 residues.

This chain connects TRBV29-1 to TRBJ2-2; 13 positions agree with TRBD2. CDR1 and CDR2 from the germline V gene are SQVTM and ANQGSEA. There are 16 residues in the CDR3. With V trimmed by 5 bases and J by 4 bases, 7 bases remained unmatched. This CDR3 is CSVSGTSGVSTGELFF. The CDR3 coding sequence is TGCAGCGTTTCCGGGACTAGCGGGGTTAGCACCGGGGAGCTGTTTTTT.

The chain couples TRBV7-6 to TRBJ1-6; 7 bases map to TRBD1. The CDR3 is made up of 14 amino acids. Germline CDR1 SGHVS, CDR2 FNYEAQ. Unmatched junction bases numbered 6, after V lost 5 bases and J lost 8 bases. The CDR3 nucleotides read TGTGCCAGCAGCCCCGGGACAGCGTATTCACCCCTCCACTTT. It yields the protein CASSPGTAYSPLHF.